The sequence of this T cell receptor (beta chain) was determined in a study of blood T cells in healthy people across ages (dated by TCRdb to 2014 to 2015). Notes on the research overall: In model experiments, template switching captured about one uniquely barcoded TCR beta cDNA molecule for every two T cells. Using deep sequencing normalized with unique cDNA molecular identifiers, the study measured how TCR beta repertoire diversity changes with age. The donors were divided into four age groups: young (average approximately 15 years), middle-aged (approximately 42), aged (roughly 60) and long-lived (roughly 86). To avoid experimental bias, donors of different ages were spread randomly across the sequencing lanes. Using the same blood draw, the study looked at two additional independent replicas of 1 million unique cDNA reads for two donors, one aged 18 to 29 and the other aged 80 or older.

Receptor amplification or capture employed 5' RACE. Sequencing instrument: Illumina HiSeq 2500. A second roughly 7 to 11 cycle PCR used a sample-barcoded 5' primer and a J-beta primer mix. Each TCR beta cDNA molecule received a unique molecular identifier from a template-switch 5' adaptor carrying 12 random nucleotides. At least 2.5 million CDR3-containing paired-end reads were obtained from each sample. The Mint cDNA synthesis kit, primed by a TRBC-specific oligonucleotide, was used to synthesize first-strand cDNA from all RNA. Following uracil-DNA glycosylase treatment, a first 18-cycle PCR with universal primers M1SS and BC2_uni_R was performed on all cDNA. Regarding the original processing steps: Each sample was normalized by randomly selecting 1 million high-quality reads, each carrying a distinct molecular identifier. Reads sharing molecular identifiers were discarded rather than binned into consensus sequences. CDR3 identification, clonotype clustering and error correction used MiTCR with a Q25 quality threshold and the strictest error-elimination algorithm. A nonparametric unseen species model using Euler transformation provided a lower-bound estimate of total TCR beta diversity. TCRdb redid the processing of the public reads, applying fastp at Q25 and MiXCR, and retained in-frame beta chains. Entries are consolidated by CDR3 protein sequence, retaining the most common genes and DNA. These V and J calls derive from TCRdb rather than the authors' analysis. The sample table contains 650,000 to 1,000,000 distinct CDR3 sequences; only one count was recorded for about 34% of them. Of the sample, 13% is held by the ten largest clones.

The roughly 39 donors, aged about 6 to 100 years, were systemically healthy Caucasian individuals from Russia. Each donor gave around 9.9 milliliters of peripheral blood, collected into EDTA-treated Vacutainer tubes. Ficoll-Paque density-gradient centrifugation was used to isolate PBMCs, with at least 6.5 million obtained per sample. Trizol reagent was used to extract total RNA from PBMCs, with at least 6 micrograms per sample. Naive CD45RAhigh/CD27high T cell percentages were measured by flow cytometry on a PBMC aliquot from every donor. Reading the germline V gene gives CDR1 SGHRS and CDR2 YFSETQ. The CDR3 sequence holds 15 residues, the cysteine and phenylalanine included. Only the CDR3 part of the read is kept: 45 bases, read in frame from the first base. The junction shows trimming of 5 bases on V and 2 bases on J, and the gene matches do not reach 10 bases of it. In this sample, this clonotype turned up many times. Its specific antigen is unknown. Per-nucleotide qualities are absent, and no much larger clonotype sits a single base away.

On the study overall, not on this receptor specifically: Estimates of total diversity based on one million sequenced T cells were considered lower bounds and underestimates. Observed TCR beta diversity correlated strongly with the percentage of naive T cells measured by flow cytometry. Compared with the aged group, more naive CD4+ T cells, fewer expanded clones and increased TCR diversity were shown by the long-lived group, suggesting age selection. Since profiling was done on bulk unsorted PBMCs, naive and antigen-experienced compartments could not be conclusively compared. Observed TCR beta diversity per million T cells fell roughly linearly with age, and a significant reduction was already apparent by age around 40. Donor CMV infection status was unknown, potentially confounding age-related changes in expanded clonotypes.

Input material: blood. The receptor was derived from a man aged 18 to 30 in good health. This sequence uses TRBV5-1 and TRBJ2-7; 7 bases in between match TRBD1. In nucleotides, the sequence is TGCGCCAGCAGGTACAGAGGGGACAGAACCTACGAGCAGTACTTC. Protein translation: CASRYRGDRTYEQYF.